These 17 T cell receptor beta chains were all obtained from the same sample, sequenced in a study of OX40 agonist ivuxolimab in advanced cancers. The protocol was immunoSEQ multiplex PCR, while the TCRdb copy is restricted to in-frame clones and leaves out a portion. The sample contains about 78,000 clones, 92% of which appear only once. The sequencing used CD4+ or CD8+ T cells sorted from blood, collected in a trial of the OX40 agonist ivuxolimab. These receptors came from an adult with an advanced solid tumor such as melanoma, head and neck, liver or kidney cancer.

The V gene is TRBV11-2, the J gene TRBJ2-7, with no clear D. CDR3 size: 12 residues. Germline CDR1 reads SGHAT; CDR2 reads FQNNGV. V shed 5 bases and J shed 3 bases, with 8 bases lying between them. The CDR3 loop reads CASSPLIYEQYF. CDR3 bases: TGTGCCAGCAGCCCCCTCATCTACGAGCAGTACTTC.

This chain uses TRBV5-5 with TRBJ1-4, with 10 bases matching TRBD1. The junction had 4 bases not matched to a gene; V was cut back by 3 bases and J by 8 bases. The CDR3 length is 14 residues. Germline values: CDR1 SGHKS, CDR2 YYEKEE (reference sequence). CDR3 sequence reads: CASSWGQGMEKLFF. For the CDR3, the DNA is TGTGCCAGCAGCTGGGGACAGGGGATGGAAAAACTGTTTTTT.

The V and J genes are TRBV27 and TRBJ1-1; D unclear. The CDR3 sequence is 16 residues long. V lost 10 bases, J lost 0 bases, and 21 bases lay in between. Per germline, CDR1 MNHEY and CDR2 SMNVEV (reference sequence). CDR3 bases: TGTGCCACCTCGAGCCACGCTGGTCAGCTGAACACTGAAGCTTTCTTT. The encoded protein is CATSSHAGQLNTEAFF.

The rearrangement uses TRBV11-2 and TRBJ2-5; 11 bases line up with TRBD2. The CDR3 extends over 15 amino acids. The germline V gene has CDR1 SGHAT and CDR2 FQNNGV. The V and J ends lost 5 bases and 5 bases, in that order; junction bases with no gene match: 7. CDR3 sequence reads: CASSISGGAAETQYF. The CDR3 region has the DNA TGTGCCAGCAGCATTAGCGGGGGGGCCGCGGAGACCCAGTACTTC.

The V call is TRBV5-6, the J call TRBJ1-4, with D unclear. The CDR3 covers 16 residues. The V and J ends lost 1 base and 4 bases respectively, with 14 bases between them. CDR1 and CDR2 (germline): SGHDT, YYEEEE. CDR3 sequence reads: CASSLFRRGDNEKLFF. DNA of the CDR3: TGTGCCAGCAGCTTGTTCAGGCGGGGAGATAATGAAAAACTGTTTTTT.

CDR3: CASKGNRGGETQYF. CDR3 nucleotide sequence: TGTGCCAGCAAGGGTAACAGGGGCGGGGAGACCCAGTACTTC. The rearrangement uses TRBV2 and TRBJ2-5; 7 bases are shared with TRBD1. Germline V lookup: CDR1 SNHLY, CDR2 FYNNEI. Trimming took 7 bases from V and 5 from J; bases not matched to a gene: 10. The length of the CDR3 is 14 residues.

V is TRBV5-1 and J is TRBJ1-2; TRBD1 might be the D (5 bases). CDR1 and CDR2 from the germline V gene are SGHRS and YFSETQ. This CDR3 has 14 residues. V lost 4 bases and J lost 5, with 15 bases in between. CDR3 sequence: CASSQDTRSYGYTF. CDR3 coding DNA: TGCGCCAGCAGCCAGGACACCCGCTCTTATGGCTACACCTTC.

The chain combines TRBV7-2 with TRBJ1-1; D gene uncertain. The germline CDR1 and CDR2 sequences are SGHTA and FQGNSA. V was pared by 5 bases and J by 3 bases, with 19 bases between. The CDR3 spans 16 residues. This chain's CDR3 is CASSRRLSTEHTEAFF. CDR3 DNA sequence: TGTGCCAGCAGCCGGAGGTTGTCAACAGAACACACTGAAGCTTTCTTT.

The chain combines TRBV29-1 with TRBJ1-3; D is uncertain. The germline gives CDR1 SQVTM, CDR2 ANQGSEA. The V and J ends lost 4 bases and 0 bases respectively, with 4 bases between them. The CDR3 sequence is 12 residues long. The CDR3 spells CSVGSSGNTIYF. For the CDR3, the DNA is TGCAGCGTTGGGTCCTCTGGAAACACCATATATTTT.

The V call is TRBV5-1, the J call TRBJ1-1, with D unclear. The CDR3 spans 13 residues. Looked up from germline, CDR1 is SGHRS and CDR2 is YFSETQ. Trimming shortened V by 4 bases and J by 8 bases, and 15 bases separated the two germline ends. CDR3 in amino acids: CASSTETVGEAFF. The CDR3 DNA reads TGCGCCAGCAGCACGGAGACGGTCGGAGAAGCTTTCTTT.

The rearrangement links TRBV5-1 to TRBJ2-7, with a tentative D call TRBD2 (9 bases). The CDR3 runs 22 residues. The V and J ends lost 4 bases and 3 bases respectively, with 38 bases between them. Germline V gene data show CDR1 as SGHRS and CDR2 as YFSETQ. The DNA of the CDR3 is TGCGCCAGCAGCGCCGGGACAGGAGTTCCCCTTTCTAGCGGGACCTATCGCTACGAGCAGTACTTC. Amino acid sequence: CASSAGTGVPLSSGTYRYEQYF.

V and J are TRBV18 and TRBJ1-2, with TRBD1 as a possible D gene (5 bases). Trimming left V 3 bases short and J 2 bases short, with 7 bases between. Germline CDR1 KGHSH, CDR2 LQKENI. The CDR3 covers 13 residues. This chain's CDR3 is CASSPGENYGYTF. In DNA form, the CDR3 reads TGTGCCAGCTCACCGGGGGAGAACTATGGCTACACCTTC. The entire variable domain, with the rest obtained from reference TRBV18 and TRBJ1-2, is as follows: NAGVMQNPRHLVRRRGQEARLRCSPMKGHSHVYWYRQLPEEGLKFMVYLQKENIIDESGMPKERFSAEFPKEGPSILRIQQVVRGDSAAYFCASSPGENYGYTFGSGTRLTVV.

The chain links TRBV15 to TRBJ2-7, with 13 bases that match TRBD2. The trim removed 2 bases at V and 5 bases at J, leaving 3 bases unmatched. The germline gives CDR1 LNHNV, CDR2 YYDKDF (reference sequence). This CDR3 has 15 residues. DNA of the CDR3: TGTGCCACCAGCAGACGGACTAGCGGGAGAAACGAGCAGTACTTC. The encoded protein is CATSRRTSGRNEQYF. Full variable domain (rest looked up from reference TRBV15 and TRBJ2-7): DAMVIQNPRYQVTQFGKPVTLSCSQTLNHNVMYWYQQKSSQAPKLLFHYYDKDFNNEADTPDNFQSRRPNTSFCFLDIRSPGLGDTAMYLCATSRRTSGRNEQYFGPGTRLTVT.

The CDR3, as DNA: TGTGCCAGCAGTGGACAGGGGGAGTACAATGAGCAGTTCTTC. Protein sequence: CASSGQGEYNEQFF. V is TRBV5-5 and J is TRBJ2-1; TRBD1 matches 10 bases. CDR3 size: 14 residues. The V and J ends lost 5 bases and 4 bases, in that order; junction bases with no gene match: 3. From germline, CDR1 is SGHKS and CDR2 YYEKEE (reference sequence).

The chain uses TRBV19 and TRBJ1-5; D gene uncertain. CDR3 length: 13 residues. Trimming removed 5 bases from V and 7 bases from J, with 12 bases in between. CDR1 and CDR2 from the germline V gene are LNHDA and SQIVND (reference sequence). CDR3 residues: CASSPGIRQPQHF. For the CDR3, the DNA is TGTGCCAGTAGTCCCGGGATCAGGCAGCCCCAGCATTTT.

The V gene is TRBV6-5, the J gene TRBJ1-2; TRBD1 aligns across 10 bases. The CDR3 totals 15 residues. With V trimmed by 8 bases and J by 8 bases, 14 bases remained unmatched. Germline loops: CDR1 MNHEY, CDR2 SVGAGI. This chain's CDR3 is CASRPNWTGGGGYTF. DNA for the CDR3: TGTGCCAGCCGGCCCAATTGGACAGGGGGAGGAGGCTACACCTTC.

This sequence joins TRBV7-6 and TRBJ2-2; 9 bases map to TRBD2. J lost 2 bases, V lost 4 bases, and 5 bases had no gene match. CDR1 SGHVS and CDR2 FNYEAQ come from the germline V gene. The CDR3 runs 16 residues. CDR3 nucleotides: TGTGCCAGCAGCTCCAGGACTAGCGTTAACACCGGGGAGCTGTTTTTT. This codes for CASSSRTSVNTGELFF.